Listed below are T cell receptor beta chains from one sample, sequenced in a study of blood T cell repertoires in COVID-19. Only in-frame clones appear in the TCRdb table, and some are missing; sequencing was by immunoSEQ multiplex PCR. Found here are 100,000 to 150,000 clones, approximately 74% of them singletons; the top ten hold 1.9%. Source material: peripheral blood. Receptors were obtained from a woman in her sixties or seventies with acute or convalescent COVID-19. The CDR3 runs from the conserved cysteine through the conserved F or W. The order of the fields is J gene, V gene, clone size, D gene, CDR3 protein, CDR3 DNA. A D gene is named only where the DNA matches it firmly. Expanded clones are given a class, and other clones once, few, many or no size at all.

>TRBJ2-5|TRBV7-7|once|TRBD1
CASSLATGGQETQYF
TGTGCCAGCAGCTTAGCGACAGGGGGTCAAGAGACCCAGTACTTC
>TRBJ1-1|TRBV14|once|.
CASSQVGGADTEAFF
TGTGCCAGCAGCCAAGTTGGGGGCGCAGACACTGAAGCTTTCTTT
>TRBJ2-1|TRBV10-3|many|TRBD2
CAIALAGARPEQFF
TGTGCCATCGCTCTAGCGGGAGCCCGCCCTGAGCAGTTCTTC
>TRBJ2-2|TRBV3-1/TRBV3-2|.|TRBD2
CASSFWGTSGTGELFF
TGTGCCAGCAGCTTCTGGGGGACTAGCGGCACCGGGGAGCTGTTTTTT
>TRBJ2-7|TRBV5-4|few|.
CASSPNGLANGEQYF
TGTGCCAGCAGCCCCAATGGGCTAGCCAACGGCGAGCAGTACTTC
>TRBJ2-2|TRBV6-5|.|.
CASSYGGRLNTGELFF
TGTGCCAGCAGTTACGGGGGCAGATTAAACACCGGGGAGCTGTTTTTT
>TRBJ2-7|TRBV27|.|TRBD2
CASSAAGGYEQYF
TGTGCCAGCAGTGCCGCGGGGGGCTACGAGCAGTACTTC
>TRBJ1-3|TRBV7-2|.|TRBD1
CASSTRKAGGGNTIYF
TGTGCCAGCAGCACCCGGAAGGCAGGGGGTGGAAACACCATATATTTT
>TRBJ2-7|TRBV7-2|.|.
CASSLDVSRSYEQYF
TGTGCCAGCAGCTTAGACGTCAGTCGATCCTACGAGCAGTACTTC
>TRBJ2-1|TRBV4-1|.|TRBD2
CASSQDPPGLAGESNEQFF
TGCGCCAGCAGCCAAGACCCCCCGGGACTAGCGGGAGAAAGCAATGAGCAGTTCTTC
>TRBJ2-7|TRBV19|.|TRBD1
CASSIEATGTYEQYF
TGTGCCAGTAGTATAGAGGCGACAGGGACCTACGAGCAGTACTTC
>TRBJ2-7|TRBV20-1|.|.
CSARGLYEQYF
TGCAGTGCTAGAGGTCTCTACGAGCAGTACTTC
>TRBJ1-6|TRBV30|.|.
CASKTMDSPLHF
TGTGCCTCAAAAACAATGGATTCACCCCTCCACTTT
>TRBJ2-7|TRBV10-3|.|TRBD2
CAISAQGLAGEEQYF
TGTGCCATCAGTGCCCAGGGACTAGCGGGAGAAGAGCAGTACTTC
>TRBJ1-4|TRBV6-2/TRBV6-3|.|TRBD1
CASSGQWTGGGEKLFF
TGTGCCAGCAGTGGACAATGGACAGGGGGCGGAGAAAAACTGTTTTTT
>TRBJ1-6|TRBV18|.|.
CASSPNGAQNNSPLHF
TGTGCCAGCTCACCTAATGGGGCACAGAATAATTCACCCCTCCACTTT
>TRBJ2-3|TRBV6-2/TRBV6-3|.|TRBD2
CASSFGGAAVSTQYF
TGTGCCAGCAGCTTCGGGGGGGCCGCCGTCAGTACGCAGTATTTT